This entry describes one T cell receptor beta chain. This clone was picked up a small number of times. There is no known antigen for this receptor. Within one base of it there is no much larger clone, and no base qualities were kept. Each collaborating institution followed its own protocols to collect whole blood in K2EDTA tubes. Collaborator samples were shipped for TCRbeta analysis as frozen whole blood, isolated PBMCs, or DNA extracted from either sample type. This sample was included in a study of blood T cell repertoires in COVID-19 (dated by TCRdb to the early 2020s). Regarding the complete study: Samples covering the acute and convalescent phases of COVID-19 were provided by collaborators in the United States, Italy and Spain. The material from the prospective study consisted of cDNA or gDNA derived from T cells, B-cell-depleted T cells, or PBMCs. Deeply sampled blood TCRbeta repertoires from subjects exposed to, actively infected with, or recovered from COVID-19 were included in the dataset. The repertoires were released in a freely available public database intended as a resource for research on the immune response to SARS-CoV-2. Samples were obtained from the ongoing ImmuneRACE study (first 160 participants) and from 1,254 subjects provided by 6 global collaborators. Sample metadata almost always included a de-identified subject ID, COVID-19 status, age in years and sex. HLA class I and class II types, where available, came from metadata supplied by the sample provider rather than from assay-based typing. Results and caveats for the whole study, not just this receptor: Clinical and demographic metadata were provided uncurated, with the amount varying by source and participant.

The immunoSEQ Assay, a bias-controlled multiplex PCR, was used to amplify TCRbeta CDR3 regions from genomic DNA. The authors processed their data as follows. The number of nucleated cells in each sample was estimated by amplification of reference gene primers within the assay. Sequence reads were collapsed and filtered to measure the absolute abundance of every unique TCRbeta CDR3 rearrangement. For each sample, productive Simpson clonality was calculated as the square root of Simpson's diversity index over productive rearrangements. This is the immuneACCESS table as TCRdb keeps it, with only in-frame sequences that have V and J called. A part of the clones is gone; compared with another copy, unresolved V genes explain less than half, and the rest is unexplained. V and J calls and clone size are as listed in that table; D and trimming were resolved from the DNA. Recorded for this sample are roughly 50,000 clones; less than 95% of them occurred a single time. Jointly, the top ten make up 6.5% to 9% of the sample.

Reading from cysteine to phenylalanine, the CDR3 counts 14 amino acids. Only the CDR3 DNA is retained, 42 bases long and in frame from the first base. Sequences SNHLY (CDR1) and FYNNEI (CDR2) are obtained from the germline V gene. The germline ends are 5 bases apart after V is trimmed by 2 bases and J by 0 bases. The clonotype was recovered from a woman aged 40 to 50 with active COVID-19. The sequenced sample was peripheral blood. The chain is encoded by TRBV2 joined to TRBJ2-1; no D segment can be confidently identified. The CDR3 amino acid sequence is: CASSELSSYNEQFF. The bases are TGTGCCAGCAGTGAACTTAGCTCCTACAATGAGCAGTTCTTC. The full variable domain, completed from the reference TRBV2 and TRBJ2-1 proteins outside the CDR3, reads EPEVTQTPSHQVTQMGQEVILRCVPISNHLYFYWYRQILGQKVEFLVSFYNNEISEKSEIFDDQFSVERPDGSNFTLKIRSTKLEDSAMYFCASSELSSYNEQFFGPGTRLTVL.